The 8 T cell receptor beta chains presented below share a single source sample, sequenced in a study of monozygotic twins with inflammatory bowel disease. One entry per CDR3 protein, without DNA, is what TCRdb gives after re-calling the 5' RACE reads. The table counts over 150,000 distinct CDR3 sequences; 2.8% lies in the top ten. The material sequenced was blood. These receptors all come from a human donor with ulcerative colitis or Crohn's disease, or a healthy co-twin of an affected twin (not recorded which).

The chain uses TRBV20-1 and TRBJ2-1; TCRdb's D call of TRBD1 is untestable without DNA. This CDR3 has 14 residues. From germline, CDR1 is DFQATT and CDR2 SNEGSKA (reference sequence). This CDR3 is CSASYPGPLREQFF.

The rearrangement joins TRBV6-5 to TRBJ2-2; TCRdb's D call, TRBD1, is unchecked because there is no DNA. The CDR3 is 12 amino acids. The germline V gene encodes CDR1 MNHEY and CDR2 SVGAGI. The chain's CDR3 is CASIGDTGELFF.

The V call is TRBV12-3 or TRBV12-4, the J call TRBJ2-3; TCRdb picks TRBD2, but there is no DNA to check that call. The CDR3 length is 12 residues. CDR3 in amino acids: CASSTDSDTQYF.

The chain employs TRBV10-2 and TRBJ1-5. CDR3 length: 13 residues. The V gene's germline CDR1 is WSHSY and CDR2 SAAADI. The CDR3: CASSEASNQPQHF.

This chain uses TRBV10-3 with TRBJ2-1. The CDR3 totals 16 residues. Germline V gene data show CDR1 as ENHRY and CDR2 as SYGVKD. The CDR3 sequence is CAISGSLSSSYNEQFF.

V gene TRBV10-3 combines with J gene TRBJ2-1; TCRdb designates TRBD2, a call that cannot be tested without DNA. This CDR3 contains 16 residues. Germline V lookup: CDR1 ENHRY, CDR2 SYGVKD. The CDR3 is CAISIGTSGRPDEQFF.

The CDR3 loop is CASSFEPGDNSPLHF. The rearrangement links TRBV9 to TRBJ1-6; TCRdb picks TRBD1, but there is no DNA to check that call. CDR1 and CDR2 (germline): SGDLS, YYNGEE. This CDR3 contains 15 residues.

The chain uses TRBV4-3 and TRBJ2-3. Germline loops: CDR1 LGHNA, CDR2 YSLEER. This CDR3 spans 16 amino acids. The CDR3 here is CASSQVGWQGTDTQYF.